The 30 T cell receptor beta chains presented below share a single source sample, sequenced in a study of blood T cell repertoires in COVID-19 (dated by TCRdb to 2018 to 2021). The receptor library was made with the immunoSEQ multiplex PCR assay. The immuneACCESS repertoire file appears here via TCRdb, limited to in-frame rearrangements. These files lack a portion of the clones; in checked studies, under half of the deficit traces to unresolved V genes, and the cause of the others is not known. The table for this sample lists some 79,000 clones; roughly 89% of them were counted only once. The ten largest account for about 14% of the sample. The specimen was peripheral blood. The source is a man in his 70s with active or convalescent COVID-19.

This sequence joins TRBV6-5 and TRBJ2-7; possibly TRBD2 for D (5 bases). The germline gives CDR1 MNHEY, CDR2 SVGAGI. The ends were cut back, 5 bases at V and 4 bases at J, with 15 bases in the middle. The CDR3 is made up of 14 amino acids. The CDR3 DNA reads TGTGCCAGCAGTCAGCCTAGCATAACGTACGAGCAGTACTTC. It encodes CASSQPSITYEQYF.

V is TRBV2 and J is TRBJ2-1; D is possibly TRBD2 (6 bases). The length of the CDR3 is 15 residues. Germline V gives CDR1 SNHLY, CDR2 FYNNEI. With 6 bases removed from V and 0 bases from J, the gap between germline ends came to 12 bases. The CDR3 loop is CASRVAVSSYNEQFF. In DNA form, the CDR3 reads TGTGCCAGCAGGGTAGCGGTAAGCTCCTACAATGAGCAGTTCTTC.

CDR3 protein: CASSGGGDSSYNEQFF. DNA for the CDR3: TGTGCCAGCAGCGGAGGTGGGGATAGCTCCTACAATGAGCAGTTCTTC. J is TRBJ2-1 and V is TRBV5-4; possible D gene TRBD2, 5 bases. The CDR3 is made up of 16 amino acids. Germline CDR1 and CDR2: SGHNT and YYREEE (reference sequence). V lost 4 bases and J lost 0, with 14 bases in between.

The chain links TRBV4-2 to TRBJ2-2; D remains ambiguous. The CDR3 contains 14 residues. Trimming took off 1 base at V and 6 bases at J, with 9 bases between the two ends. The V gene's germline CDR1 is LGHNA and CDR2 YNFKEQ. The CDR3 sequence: CASSQATGPGELFF. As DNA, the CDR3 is TGTGCCAGCAGCCAAGCGACTGGCCCCGGGGAGCTGTTTTTT.

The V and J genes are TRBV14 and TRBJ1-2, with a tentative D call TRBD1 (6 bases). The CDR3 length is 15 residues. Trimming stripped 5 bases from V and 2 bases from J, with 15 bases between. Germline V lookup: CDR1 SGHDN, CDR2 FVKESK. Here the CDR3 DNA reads TGTGCCAGCAGCTCCCGACAGGAAGTAAACTATGGCTACACCTTC. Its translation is CASSSRQEVNYGYTF.

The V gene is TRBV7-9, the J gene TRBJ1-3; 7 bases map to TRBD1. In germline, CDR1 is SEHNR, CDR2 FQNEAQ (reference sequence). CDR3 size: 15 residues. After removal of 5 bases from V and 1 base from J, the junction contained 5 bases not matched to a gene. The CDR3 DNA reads TGTGCCAGCAGCCGGCAGACAGGGTCTGGAAACACCATATATTTT. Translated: CASSRQTGSGNTIYF.

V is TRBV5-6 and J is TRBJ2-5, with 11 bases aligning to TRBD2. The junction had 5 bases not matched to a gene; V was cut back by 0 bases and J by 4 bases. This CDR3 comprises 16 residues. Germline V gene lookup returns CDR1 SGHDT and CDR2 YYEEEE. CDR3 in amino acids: CASSLGGSGRGETQYF. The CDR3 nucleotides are TGTGCCAGCAGCTTGGGTGGTAGCGGGAGGGGAGAGACCCAGTACTTC.

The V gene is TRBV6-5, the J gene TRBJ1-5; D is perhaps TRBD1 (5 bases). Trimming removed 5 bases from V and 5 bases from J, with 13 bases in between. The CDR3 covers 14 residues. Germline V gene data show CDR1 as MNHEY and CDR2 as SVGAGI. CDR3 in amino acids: CASSQRLGDQPQHF. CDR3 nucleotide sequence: TGTGCCAGCAGTCAGCGATTAGGGGATCAGCCCCAGCATTTT.

The CDR3 DNA follows: TGCAGTGCACCTGACGGGACTAGCGGGAGCGCCGGTCACAATGAGCAGTTCTTC. This sequence encodes CSAPDGTSGSAGHNEQFF. This sequence joins TRBV29-1 and TRBJ2-1, with 14 bases aligning to TRBD2. The germline V gene has CDR1 SQVTM and CDR2 ANQGSEA. This CDR3 is built from 18 residues.

This chain's CDR3 is CAISESRNTGELFF. Written as DNA, the CDR3 is TGTGCCATCAGTGAGTCCCGGAACACCGGGGAGCTGTTTTTT. The chain combines TRBV10-3 with TRBJ2-2; no definite D call. CDR1 is ENHRY, CDR2 SYGVKD, per germline. CDR3 length: 14 amino acids. The germline V and J ends were trimmed by 0 bases and 1 base, with 3 bases remaining between them.

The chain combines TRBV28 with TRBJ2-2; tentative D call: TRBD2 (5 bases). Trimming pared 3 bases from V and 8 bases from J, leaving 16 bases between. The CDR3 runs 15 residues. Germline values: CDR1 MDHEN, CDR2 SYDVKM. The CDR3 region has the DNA TGTGCCAGCAGTTTGCCAACTAGGGCCGAGGGGGAGCTGTTTTTT. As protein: CASSLPTRAEGELFF.

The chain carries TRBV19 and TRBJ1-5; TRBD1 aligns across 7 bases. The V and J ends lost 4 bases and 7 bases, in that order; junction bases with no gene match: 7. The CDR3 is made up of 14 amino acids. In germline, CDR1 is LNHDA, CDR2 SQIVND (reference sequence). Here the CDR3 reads CASSTDRVWQPQHF. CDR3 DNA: TGTGCCAGTAGTACTGACAGGGTTTGGCAGCCCCAGCATTTT.

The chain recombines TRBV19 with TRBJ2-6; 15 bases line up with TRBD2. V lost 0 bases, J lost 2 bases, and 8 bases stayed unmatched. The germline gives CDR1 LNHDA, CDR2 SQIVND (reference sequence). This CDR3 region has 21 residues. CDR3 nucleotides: TGTGCCAGTAGTATAGAGTGGACTAGCGGGAGGGCCGTACCTGGGGCCAACGTCCTGACTTTC. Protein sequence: CASSIEWTSGRAVPGANVLTF.

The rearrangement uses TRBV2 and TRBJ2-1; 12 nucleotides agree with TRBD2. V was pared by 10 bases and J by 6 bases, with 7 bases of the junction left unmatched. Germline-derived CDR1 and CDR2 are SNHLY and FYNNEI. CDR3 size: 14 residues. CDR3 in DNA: TGTGCCAACAGGACTAGCGGGATTGGCAATGAGCAGTTCTTC. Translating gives CANRTSGIGNEQFF.

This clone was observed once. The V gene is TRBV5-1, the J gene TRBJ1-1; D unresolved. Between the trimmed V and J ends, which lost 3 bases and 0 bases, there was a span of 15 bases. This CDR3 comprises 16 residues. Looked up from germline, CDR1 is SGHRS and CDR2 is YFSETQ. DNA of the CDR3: TGCGCCAGCAGCTCCTCCGGTCTCCGCATGAACACTGAAGCTTTCTTT. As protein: CASSSSGLRMNTEAFF.

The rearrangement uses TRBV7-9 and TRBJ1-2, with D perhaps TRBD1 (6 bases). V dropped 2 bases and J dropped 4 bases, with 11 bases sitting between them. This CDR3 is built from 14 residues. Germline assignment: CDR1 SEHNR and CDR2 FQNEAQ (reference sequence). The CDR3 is CASSLFDRSYGYTF. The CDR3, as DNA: TGTGCCAGCAGCTTATTCGACAGGAGCTATGGCTACACCTTC.

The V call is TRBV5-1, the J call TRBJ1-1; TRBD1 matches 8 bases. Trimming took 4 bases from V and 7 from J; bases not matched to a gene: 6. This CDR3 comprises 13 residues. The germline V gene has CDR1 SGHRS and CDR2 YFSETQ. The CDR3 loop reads CASSADRDSEAFF. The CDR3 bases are TGCGCCAGCAGCGCGGACAGGGACAGTGAAGCTTTCTTT.

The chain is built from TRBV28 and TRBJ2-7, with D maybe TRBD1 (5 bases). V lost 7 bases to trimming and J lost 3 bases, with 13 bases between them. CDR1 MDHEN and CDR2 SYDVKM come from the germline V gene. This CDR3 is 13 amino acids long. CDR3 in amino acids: CASNLQGYYEQYF. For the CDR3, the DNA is TGTGCCAGCAACCTCCAGGGTTACTACGAGCAGTACTTC.

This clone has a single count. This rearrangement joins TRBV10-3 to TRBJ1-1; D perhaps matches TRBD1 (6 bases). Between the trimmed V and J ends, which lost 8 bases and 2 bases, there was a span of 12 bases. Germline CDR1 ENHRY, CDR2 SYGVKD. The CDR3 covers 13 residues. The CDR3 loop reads CAIQADRNTEAFF. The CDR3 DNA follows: TGTGCCATCCAGGCGGACAGAAACACTGAAGCTTTCTTT.

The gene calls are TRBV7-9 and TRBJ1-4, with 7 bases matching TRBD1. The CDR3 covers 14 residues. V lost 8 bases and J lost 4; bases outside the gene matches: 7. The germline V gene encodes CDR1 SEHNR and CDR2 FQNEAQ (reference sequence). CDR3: CASQPRDSNEKLFF. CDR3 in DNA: TGTGCCAGCCAACCCCGGGACAGTAATGAAAAACTGTTTTTT.

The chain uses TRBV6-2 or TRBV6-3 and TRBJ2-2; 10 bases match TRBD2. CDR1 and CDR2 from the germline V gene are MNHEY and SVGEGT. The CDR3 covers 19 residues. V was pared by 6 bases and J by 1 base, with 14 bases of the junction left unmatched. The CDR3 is CASSLRTSGRNRNTGELFF. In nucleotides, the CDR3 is TGTGCCAGCAGCCTCCGGACTAGCGGCCGGAACCGGAACACCGGGGAGCTGTTTTTT.

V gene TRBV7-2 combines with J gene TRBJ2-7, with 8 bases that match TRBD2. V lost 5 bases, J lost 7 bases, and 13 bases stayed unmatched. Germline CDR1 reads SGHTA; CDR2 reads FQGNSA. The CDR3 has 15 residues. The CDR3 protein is CASSPPGGRQGEQYF. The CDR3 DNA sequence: TGTGCCAGCAGCCCCCCTGGCGGGAGGCAGGGGGAGCAGTACTTC.

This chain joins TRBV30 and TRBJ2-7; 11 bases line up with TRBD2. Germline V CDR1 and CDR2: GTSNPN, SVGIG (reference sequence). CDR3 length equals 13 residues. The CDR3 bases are TGTACGTCCGGGACTAGCGGATCCTACGAGCAGTACTTC. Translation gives CTSGTSGSYEQYF.

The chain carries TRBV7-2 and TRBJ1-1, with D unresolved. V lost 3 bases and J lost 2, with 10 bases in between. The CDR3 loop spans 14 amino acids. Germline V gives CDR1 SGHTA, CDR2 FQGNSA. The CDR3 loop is CASSLPYSNTEAFF. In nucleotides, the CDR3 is TGTGCCAGCAGCTTGCCTTACAGTAACACTGAAGCTTTCTTT.

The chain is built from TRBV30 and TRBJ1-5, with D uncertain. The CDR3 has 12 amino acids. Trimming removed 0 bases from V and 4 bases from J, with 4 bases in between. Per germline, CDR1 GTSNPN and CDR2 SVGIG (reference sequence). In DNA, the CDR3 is TGTGCCTGGAGTGTCCAAAATCAGCCCCAGCATTTT. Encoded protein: CAWSVQNQPQHF.

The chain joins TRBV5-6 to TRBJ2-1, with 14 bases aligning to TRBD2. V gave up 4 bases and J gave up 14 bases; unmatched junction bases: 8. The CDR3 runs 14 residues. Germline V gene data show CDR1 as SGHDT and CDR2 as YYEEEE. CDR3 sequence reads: CASSPRLAGGREFF. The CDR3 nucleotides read TGTGCCAGCAGCCCAAGACTAGCGGGAGGGAGGGAGTTCTTC.

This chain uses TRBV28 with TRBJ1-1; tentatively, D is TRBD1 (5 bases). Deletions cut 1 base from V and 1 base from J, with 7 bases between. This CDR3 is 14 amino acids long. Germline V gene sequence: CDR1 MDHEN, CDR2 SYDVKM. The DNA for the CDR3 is TGTGCCAGCAGTTTATCGCAGGGGAACACTGAAGCTTTCTTT. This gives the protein CASSLSQGNTEAFF.

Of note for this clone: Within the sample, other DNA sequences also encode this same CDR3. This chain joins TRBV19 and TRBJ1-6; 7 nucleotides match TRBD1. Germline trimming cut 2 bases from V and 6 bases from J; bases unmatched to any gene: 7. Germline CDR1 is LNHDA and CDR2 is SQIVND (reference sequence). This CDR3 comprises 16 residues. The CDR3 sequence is CASSILPGGSNSPLHF. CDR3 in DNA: TGTGCCAGTAGTATACTGCCAGGGGGAAGTAATTCACCCCTCCACTTT. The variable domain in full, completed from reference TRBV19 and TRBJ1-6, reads DGGITQSPKYLFRKEGQNVTLSCEQNLNHDAMYWYRQDPGQGLRLIYYSQIVNDFQKGDIAEGYSVSREKKESFPLTVTSAQKNPTAFYLCASSILPGGSNSPLHFGNGTRLTVT.

This CDR3 reads CASVLSSAGTGELFF. CDR3 DNA: TGTGCCAGCGTGCTCTCATCAGCGGGGACCGGGGAGCTGTTTTTT. The chain combines TRBV2 with TRBJ2-2; 7 bases map to TRBD2. Trimming at V came to 8 bases and at J to 5 bases, leaving 11 bases not matched to a gene. The CDR3 has 15 amino acids. CDR1 is SNHLY and CDR2 is FYNNEI in the germline V gene.

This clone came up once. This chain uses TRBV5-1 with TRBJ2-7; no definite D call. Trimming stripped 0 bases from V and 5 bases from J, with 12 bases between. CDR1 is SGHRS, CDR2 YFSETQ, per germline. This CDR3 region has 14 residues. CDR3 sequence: CASSLESGSHEQYF. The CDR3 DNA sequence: TGCGCCAGCAGCTTGGAGTCCGGGTCTCACGAGCAGTACTTC.